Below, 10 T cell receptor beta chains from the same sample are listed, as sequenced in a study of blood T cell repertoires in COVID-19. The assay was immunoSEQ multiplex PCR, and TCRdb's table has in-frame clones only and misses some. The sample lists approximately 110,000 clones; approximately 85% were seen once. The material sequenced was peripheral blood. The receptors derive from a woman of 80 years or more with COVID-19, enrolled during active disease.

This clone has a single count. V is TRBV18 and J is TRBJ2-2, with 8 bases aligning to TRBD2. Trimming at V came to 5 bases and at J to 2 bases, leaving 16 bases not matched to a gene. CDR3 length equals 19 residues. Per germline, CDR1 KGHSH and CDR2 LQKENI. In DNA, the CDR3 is TGTGCCAGCTCATCAGTGAGGGGCAACGGACTAGCTAACACCGGGGAGCTGTTTTTT. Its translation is CASSSVRGNGLANTGELFF.

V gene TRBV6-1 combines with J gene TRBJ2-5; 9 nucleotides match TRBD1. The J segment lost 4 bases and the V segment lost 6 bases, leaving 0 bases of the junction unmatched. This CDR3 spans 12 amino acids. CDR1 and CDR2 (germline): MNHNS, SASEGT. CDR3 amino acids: CASRQGAETQYF. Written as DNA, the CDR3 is TGTGCCAGCAGACAGGGGGCAGAGACCCAGTACTTC.

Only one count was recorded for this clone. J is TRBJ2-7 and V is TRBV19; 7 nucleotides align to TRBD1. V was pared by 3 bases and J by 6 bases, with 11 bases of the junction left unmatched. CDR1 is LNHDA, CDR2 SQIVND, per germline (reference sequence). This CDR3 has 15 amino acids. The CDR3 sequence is CASSMVDRALREQYF. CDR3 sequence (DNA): TGTGCCAGTAGTATGGTCGACAGGGCCCTACGCGAGCAGTACTTC.

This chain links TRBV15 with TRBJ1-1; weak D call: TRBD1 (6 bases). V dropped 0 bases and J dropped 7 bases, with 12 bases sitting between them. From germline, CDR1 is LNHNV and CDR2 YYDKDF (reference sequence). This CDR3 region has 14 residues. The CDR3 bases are TGTGCCACCAGCAGAGATCGGGGGGCCGGTGAAGCTTTCTTT. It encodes CATSRDRGAGEAFF.

The CDR3 loop is CASSKVPGRRHEQYF. The CDR3 DNA follows: TGTGCCAGCAGCAAAGTGCCGGGTAGGAGGCACGAGCAGTACTTC. The chain employs TRBV21-1 and TRBJ2-7; no DNA check was done on the table's D call, TRBD2. TRBV21-1 is a known pseudogene. The length of the CDR3 is 15 residues.

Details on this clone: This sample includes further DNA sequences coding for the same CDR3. The CDR3: CASSLSGSSYNEQFF. The CDR3 DNA follows: TGCGCCAGCAGCTTATCAGGAAGCTCCTACAATGAGCAGTTCTTC. The gene calls are TRBV5-1 and TRBJ2-1; D call uncertain. Germline CDR1 SGHRS, CDR2 YFSETQ. V shed 2 bases and J shed 0 bases, with 9 bases lying between them. This CDR3 spans 15 amino acids.

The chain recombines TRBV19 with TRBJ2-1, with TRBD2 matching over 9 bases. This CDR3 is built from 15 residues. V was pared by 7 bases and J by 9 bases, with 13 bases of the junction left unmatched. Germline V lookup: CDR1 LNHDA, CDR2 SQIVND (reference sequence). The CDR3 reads CASTTVAGGGGEQFF. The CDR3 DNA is TGTGCCAGTACCACGGTTGCGGGAGGGGGCGGTGAGCAGTTCTTC.

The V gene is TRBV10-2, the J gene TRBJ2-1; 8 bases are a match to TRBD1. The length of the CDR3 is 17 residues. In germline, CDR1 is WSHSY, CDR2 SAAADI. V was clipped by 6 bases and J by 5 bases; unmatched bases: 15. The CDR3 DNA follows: TGCGCCAGCAGCGTAGGGACAGGCTGGCCGTCCCACAATGAGCAGTTCTTC. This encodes CASSVGTGWPSHNEQFF.

CDR3 in amino acids: CASSQDSTMKLFF. For the CDR3, the DNA is TGCGCCAGCAGCCAAGATTCCACTATGAAACTGTTTTTT. This chain connects TRBV4-1 to TRBJ1-4; the D is unclear. The CDR3 contains 13 residues. Per germline, CDR1 MGHRA and CDR2 YSYEKL. V was cut by 0 bases and J by 11 bases, with 10 bases left in between.

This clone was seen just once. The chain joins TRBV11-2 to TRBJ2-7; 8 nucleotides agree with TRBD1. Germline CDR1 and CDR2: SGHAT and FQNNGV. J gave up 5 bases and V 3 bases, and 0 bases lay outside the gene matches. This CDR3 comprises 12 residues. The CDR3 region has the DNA TGTGCCAGCAGCTTGGACAGGGACGAGCAGTACTTC. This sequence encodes CASSLDRDEQYF.